One and the same sample provided the 3 T cell receptor beta chains below, sequenced in a study of T cells in localized non-small cell lung cancer. The repertoire was sequenced with immunoSEQ multiplex PCR; TCRdb's copy has only in-frame clones and lacks some. Among over a thousand clones, about two fifths were seen once, and the ten largest hold 7% to 8.5%. The source material was lung tumor tissue, sampled before any cancer treatment. These receptors were obtained from a woman aged 40-69 years with stage I lung adenocarcinoma.

J is TRBJ2-7 and V is TRBV18, with 12 nucleotides matching TRBD2. The CDR3 runs 15 residues. V lost 1 base, J lost 5 bases, and 3 bases stayed unmatched. CDR1 and CDR2 from the germline V gene are KGHSH and LQKENI. The CDR3 loop reads CASSPLTSGGNEQYF. CDR3 bases: TGTGCCAGCTCACCACTGACTAGCGGGGGAAACGAGCAGTACTTC. The complete variable domain, with remaining parts taken from reference TRBV18 and TRBJ2-7, reads NAGVMQNPRHLVRRRGQEARLRCSPMKGHSHVYWYRQLPEEGLKFMVYLQKENIIDESGMPKERFSAEFPKEGPSILRIQQVVRGDSAAYFCASSPLTSGGNEQYFGPGTRLTVT.

This clone is termed medium-sized. DNA of the CDR3: TGTGCCAGCAGCTGGGGACAGGGAGTGAGGCAAGAGACCCAGTACTTC. It translates to CASSWGQGVRQETQYF. The J gene is TRBJ2-5, the V gene TRBV11-3; 9 positions match TRBD1. Germline CDR1 is SGHNT and CDR2 is YENEEA. The CDR3 spans 16 residues. The trim removed 4 bases at V and 2 bases at J, leaving 8 bases unmatched. The whole variable domain, filled in from reference TRBV11-3 and TRBJ2-5, reads EAGVVQSPRYKIIEKKQPVAFWCNPISGHNTLYWYLQNLGQGPELLIRYENEEAVDDSQLPKDRFSAERLKGVDSTLKIQPAELGDSAVYLCASSWGQGVRQETQYFGPGTRLLVL.

The V call is TRBV19, the J call TRBJ1-3; 9 positions match TRBD1. Germline values: CDR1 LNHDA, CDR2 SQIVND (reference sequence). The length of the CDR3 is 16 residues. The ends lost 5 bases at V and 4 bases at J; junction bases unmatched: 9. The CDR3 reads CASSPSGTGSGNTIYF. CDR3 DNA sequence: TGTGCCAGTAGTCCCTCCGGGACAGGGTCCGGAAACACCATATATTTT.